Listed below are T cell receptor beta chains from one sample, sequenced in a study of CD8+CD57+ T cells in acquired aplastic anemia. TCRdb re-analysed the reads in MiXCR, keeping a single row per CDR3 protein. The repertoire holds about 120,000 distinct CDR3 sequences, with under 60% as singletons. Sample: sorted CD4+, CD8+, or CD8+CD57+ T cells (not recorded which) from PBMCs. The receptor source for this set is a human donor with aplastic anemia. Both conserved end residues are part of each CDR3. Fields, in order: D gene, clone size, V gene, J gene, CDR3 protein, CDR3 DNA. The D gene is left open where the match is weak. Clone size, where shown, is once, few, many, or a class for clones that have expanded.

d_gene: TRBD1; abundance: many; v_gene: TRBV7-2; j_gene: TRBJ2-5; CDR3aa: CASSFTTGGRETQYF; CDR3nt: TGTGCCAGCAGCTTTACGACAGGGGGCAGGGAGACCCAGTACTTC
d_gene: TRBD1; abundance: -; v_gene: TRBV9; j_gene: TRBJ2-5; CDR3aa: CASSIGTGGKETQYF; CDR3nt: TGTGCCAGCAGCATAGGGACAGGGGGCAAAGAGACCCAGTACTTC
d_gene: TRBD2; abundance: once; v_gene: TRBV7-6; j_gene: TRBJ2-5; CDR3aa: CASSFAPKTSSGRVGETQYF; CDR3nt: TGTGCCAGCAGCTTCGCGCCGAAGACTAGCAGTGGTAGGGTGGGTGAGACCCAGTACTTC
d_gene: TRBD1; abundance: -; v_gene: TRBV27; j_gene: TRBJ2-7; CDR3aa: CASSLVAGGSFEQYF; CDR3nt: TGTGCCAGCAGTTTAGTGGCAGGGGGCAGTTTCGAGCAGTACTTC
d_gene: -; abundance: few; v_gene: TRBV7-2; j_gene: TRBJ2-7; CDR3aa: CASSSRQSYEQYF; CDR3nt: TGTGCCAGCAGCTCCCGACAAAGCTACGAGCAGTACTTC
d_gene: -; abundance: -; v_gene: TRBV5-1; j_gene: TRBJ2-7; CDR3aa: CASSPGLNVYEQYF; CDR3nt: TGCGCCAGCAGCCCGGGACTCAACGTCTACGAGCAGTACTTC
d_gene: -; abundance: -; v_gene: TRBV20-1; j_gene: TRBJ1-6; CDR3aa: CSASPPEGLPLHF; CDR3nt: TGCAGTGCTAGCCCTCCGGAGGGTCTGCCCCTCCACTTT
d_gene: TRBD1; abundance: few; v_gene: TRBV20-1; j_gene: TRBJ1-2; CDR3aa: CSARVTGDGYTF; CDR3nt: TGCAGTGCTAGAGTAACAGGGGATGGCTACACCTTC
d_gene: -; abundance: many; v_gene: TRBV20-1; j_gene: TRBJ2-5; CDR3aa: CSAAQETQYF; CDR3nt: TGCAGTGCCGCCCAAGAGACCCAGTACTTC
d_gene: TRBD1; abundance: -; v_gene: TRBV20-1; j_gene: TRBJ2-7; CDR3aa: CSADPGTGGYEQYF; CDR3nt: TGCAGTGCCGACCCCGGGACAGGGGGCTACGAGCAGTACTTC
d_gene: -; abundance: -; v_gene: TRBV7-2; j_gene: TRBJ2-3; CDR3aa: CASTPSYATDTQYF; CDR3nt: TGTGCCAGCACCCCTAGTTATGCCACAGATACGCAGTATTTT
d_gene: TRBD2; abundance: -; v_gene: TRBV19; j_gene: TRBJ2-7; CDR3aa: CASSREGEGPYEQYF; CDR3nt: TGTGCCAGTAGCCGGGAGGGGGAGGGCCCATACGAGCAGTACTTC
d_gene: TRBD1; abundance: -; v_gene: TRBV29-1; j_gene: TRBJ2-7; CDR3aa: CSVQTGANYEQYF; CDR3nt: TGCAGCGTGCAGACAGGGGCAAACTACGAGCAGTACTTC
d_gene: TRBD2; abundance: -; v_gene: TRBV10-3; j_gene: TRBJ2-7; CDR3aa: CASSYRQFGTTYEQYF; CDR3nt: TGTGCCAGCAGTTACCGGCAGTTTGGGACTACCTACGAGCAGTACTTC
d_gene: -; abundance: -; v_gene: TRBV19; j_gene: TRBJ1-3; CDR3aa: CASSPGQHTIYF; CDR3nt: TGTGCCAGTAGTCCCGGACAGCACACCATATATTTT
d_gene: TRBD1; abundance: many; v_gene: TRBV5-1; j_gene: TRBJ2-7; CDR3aa: CASRSPGQGSYEQYF; CDR3nt: TGCGCCAGCAGGTCTCCGGGACAGGGATCCTACGAGCAGTACTTC
d_gene: TRBD2; abundance: -; v_gene: TRBV12-3/TRBV12-4; j_gene: TRBJ2-7; CDR3aa: CASSPGRINYEQYF; CDR3nt: TGTGCCAGCAGCCCCGGGAGGATCAACTACGAGCAGTACTTC
d_gene: TRBD2; abundance: -; v_gene: TRBV4-2; j_gene: TRBJ2-1; CDR3aa: CASSQSASGGVEQFF; CDR3nt: TGTGCCAGCAGCCAAAGCGCTAGCGGGGGGGTCGAGCAGTTCTTC
d_gene: TRBD1; abundance: -; v_gene: TRBV11-1; j_gene: TRBJ1-4; CDR3aa: CASSQGQGQEKLFF; CDR3nt: TGTGCCAGCAGCCAAGGACAGGGCCAGGAAAAACTGTTTTTT
d_gene: -; abundance: -; v_gene: TRBV29-1; j_gene: TRBJ2-1; CDR3aa: CSVGQAVIHEQFF; CDR3nt: TGCAGCGTAGGCCAAGCAGTCATACATGAGCAGTTCTTC
d_gene: -; abundance: once; v_gene: TRBV20-1; j_gene: TRBJ2-7; CDR3aa: CSARDRDPYEQYF; CDR3nt: TGCAGTGCTAGGGACAGAGATCCCTACGAGCAGTACTTC
d_gene: TRBD2; abundance: -; v_gene: TRBV20-1; j_gene: TRBJ2-3; CDR3aa: CSAWGGGSTDTQYF; CDR3nt: TGCAGTGCATGGGGGGGAGGCAGCACAGATACGCAGTATTTT
d_gene: TRBD1; abundance: many; v_gene: TRBV15; j_gene: TRBJ1-1; CDR3aa: CATSRPGGRTEAFF; CDR3nt: TGTGCCACCAGCAGGCCAGGGGGGCGAACTGAAGCTTTCTTT
d_gene: -; abundance: -; v_gene: TRBV7-2; j_gene: TRBJ1-2; CDR3aa: CASSLVRGEHYGYTF; CDR3nt: TGTGCCAGCAGCTTAGTACGGGGGGAACACTATGGCTACACCTTC
d_gene: -; abundance: once; v_gene: TRBV7-2; j_gene: TRBJ2-2; CDR3aa: CASSLGGGGTGELFF; CDR3nt: TGTGCCAGCAGCTTAGGCGGGGGCGGCACCGGGGAGCTGTTTTTT
d_gene: TRBD2; abundance: -; v_gene: TRBV20-1; j_gene: TRBJ2-1; CDR3aa: CSASGELAGVDEQFF; CDR3nt: TGCAGTGCCTCCGGGGAGCTAGCGGGGGTTGATGAGCAGTTCTTC
d_gene: -; abundance: -; v_gene: TRBV20-1; j_gene: TRBJ2-7; CDR3aa: CSARPGQWDVSGQYF; CDR3nt: TGCAGTGCTAGGCCGGGGCAGTGGGACGTTTCTGGGCAGTACTTC
d_gene: TRBD1; abundance: -; v_gene: TRBV24-1; j_gene: TRBJ2-7; CDR3aa: CAISRDREYEQYF; CDR3nt: TGTGCCATCAGCCGGGACAGGGAATACGAGCAGTACTTC
d_gene: -; abundance: many; v_gene: TRBV6-5; j_gene: TRBJ1-2; CDR3aa: CASSYTPGQTGGYTF; CDR3nt: TGTGCCAGCAGTTACACCCCGGGCCAAACCGGTGGCTACACCTTC
d_gene: -; abundance: -; v_gene: TRBV28; j_gene: TRBJ1-2; CDR3aa: CASSWAHPNYGYTF; CDR3nt: TGTGCCAGCAGTTGGGCACACCCTAACTATGGCTACACCTTC
d_gene: -; abundance: -; v_gene: TRBV7-8; j_gene: TRBJ2-1; CDR3aa: CASSGGTYNEQFF; CDR3nt: TGTGCCAGCAGCGGAGGGACGTACAATGAGCAGTTCTTC
d_gene: TRBD1; abundance: -; v_gene: TRBV7-9; j_gene: TRBJ2-5; CDR3aa: CASSQDRARETQYF; CDR3nt: TGTGCCAGCAGCCAAGACAGGGCCAGGGAGACCCAGTACTTC
d_gene: -; abundance: few; v_gene: TRBV29-1; j_gene: TRBJ2-7; CDR3aa: CSVLTGPSSYEQYF; CDR3nt: TGCAGCGTGTTAACAGGGCCAAGCTCCTACGAGCAGTACTTC
d_gene: TRBD1; abundance: -; v_gene: TRBV24-1; j_gene: TRBJ1-1; CDR3aa: CATSDRDRGAEAFF; CDR3nt: TGTGCCACCAGTGATCGGGACAGGGGGGCTGAAGCTTTCTTT
d_gene: -; abundance: -; v_gene: TRBV7-2; j_gene: TRBJ2-7; CDR3aa: CASSLISGEQYF; CDR3nt: TGTGCCAGCAGCTTGATCAGCGGCGAGCAGTACTTC
d_gene: -; abundance: few; v_gene: TRBV24-1; j_gene: TRBJ1-1; CDR3aa: CATIVTPMNTEAFF; CDR3nt: TGTGCCACCATAGTGACACCCATGAACACTGAAGCTTTCTTT
d_gene: -; abundance: many; v_gene: TRBV20-1; j_gene: TRBJ1-5; CDR3aa: CSATEARGGQPQHF; CDR3nt: TGCAGTGCCACTGAGGCCAGGGGAGGTCAGCCCCAGCATTTT
d_gene: TRBD1; abundance: -; v_gene: TRBV2; j_gene: TRBJ2-7; CDR3aa: CATPGQGGEQYF; CDR3nt: TGTGCCACGCCGGGACAGGGGGGCGAGCAGTACTTC
d_gene: -; abundance: few; v_gene: TRBV5-1; j_gene: TRBJ1-1; CDR3aa: CASSFTGKDGTEAFF; CDR3nt: TGCGCCAGCAGCTTTACAGGGAAGGATGGCACTGAAGCTTTCTTT
d_gene: TRBD1; abundance: -; v_gene: TRBV24-1; j_gene: TRBJ2-7; CDR3aa: CATSDFRRGLDEQYF; CDR3nt: TGTGCCACCAGTGATTTTCGCAGGGGGCTCGACGAGCAGTACTTC
d_gene: -; abundance: -; v_gene: TRBV19; j_gene: TRBJ2-3; CDR3aa: CASRREGIADTQYF; CDR3nt: TGTGCCAGTAGGCGTGAGGGGATTGCAGATACGCAGTATTTT
d_gene: -; abundance: -; v_gene: TRBV20-1; j_gene: TRBJ1-1; CDR3aa: CSASEPGLINTEAFF; CDR3nt: TGCAGTGCTTCTGAACCGGGACTCATCAACACTGAAGCTTTCTTT
d_gene: -; abundance: -; v_gene: TRBV10-1; j_gene: TRBJ2-5; CDR3aa: CASSDSLDSQETQYF; CDR3nt: TGCGCCAGCAGTGATAGTCTGGACAGCCAAGAGACCCAGTACTTC
d_gene: TRBD1; abundance: many; v_gene: TRBV5-6; j_gene: TRBJ1-2; CDR3aa: CASSFKDRNYGYTF; CDR3nt: TGTGCCAGCAGCTTTAAGGACAGGAACTATGGCTACACCTTC
d_gene: -; abundance: many; v_gene: TRBV10-3; j_gene: TRBJ2-5; CDR3aa: CAISESAAAFQETQYF; CDR3nt: TGTGCCATCAGTGAGTCCGCGGCAGCCTTCCAAGAGACCCAGTACTTC
d_gene: -; abundance: many; v_gene: TRBV13; j_gene: TRBJ2-7; CDR3aa: CASSFVGDEQYF; CDR3nt: TGTGCCAGCAGCTTTGTGGGTGACGAGCAGTACTTC
d_gene: -; abundance: -; v_gene: TRBV4-1; j_gene: TRBJ2-5; CDR3aa: CASSRRLDQETQYF; CDR3nt: TGCGCCAGCAGCCGTCGACTAGACCAAGAGACCCAGTACTTC
d_gene: TRBD1; abundance: once; v_gene: TRBV27; j_gene: TRBJ1-2; CDR3aa: CASSLTRTGRSYGYTF; CDR3nt: TGTGCCAGCAGTTTAACCAGGACAGGGAGAAGCTATGGCTACACCTTC
d_gene: -; abundance: many; v_gene: TRBV9; j_gene: TRBJ2-3; CDR3aa: CASSGGGAGMTDTQYF; CDR3nt: TGTGCCAGCAGCGGAGGGGGAGCGGGGATGACAGATACGCAGTATTTT
d_gene: TRBD1; abundance: -; v_gene: TRBV7-9; j_gene: TRBJ1-2; CDR3aa: CASSRTGINYGYTF; CDR3nt: TGTGCCAGCAGCAGGACAGGGATTAACTACGGCTACACCTTC
d_gene: TRBD2; abundance: -; v_gene: TRBV2; j_gene: TRBJ2-7; CDR3aa: CASSWTSGRGEQYF; CDR3nt: TGTGCCAGCAGTTGGACTAGCGGGAGAGGTGAGCAGTACTTC